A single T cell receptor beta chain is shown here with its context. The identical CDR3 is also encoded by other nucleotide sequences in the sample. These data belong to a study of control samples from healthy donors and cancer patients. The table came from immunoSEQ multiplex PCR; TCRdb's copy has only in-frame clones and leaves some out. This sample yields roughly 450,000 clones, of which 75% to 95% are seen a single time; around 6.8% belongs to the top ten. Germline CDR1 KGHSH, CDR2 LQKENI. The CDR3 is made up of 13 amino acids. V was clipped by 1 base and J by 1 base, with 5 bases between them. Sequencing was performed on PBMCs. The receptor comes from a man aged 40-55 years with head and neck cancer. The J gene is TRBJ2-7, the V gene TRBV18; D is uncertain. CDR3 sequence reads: CASSPQTSYEQYF. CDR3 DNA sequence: TGTGCCAGCTCACCACAGACTTCCTACGAGCAGTACTTC.